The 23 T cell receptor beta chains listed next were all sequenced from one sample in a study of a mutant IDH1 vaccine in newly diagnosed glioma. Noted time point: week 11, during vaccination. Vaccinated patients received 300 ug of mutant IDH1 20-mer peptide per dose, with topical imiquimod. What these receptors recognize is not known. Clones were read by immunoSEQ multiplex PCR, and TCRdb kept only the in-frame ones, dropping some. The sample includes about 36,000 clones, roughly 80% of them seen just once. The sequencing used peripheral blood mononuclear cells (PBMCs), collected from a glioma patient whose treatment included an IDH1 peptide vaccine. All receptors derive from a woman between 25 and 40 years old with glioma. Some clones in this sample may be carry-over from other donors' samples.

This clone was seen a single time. The CDR3 nucleotides are TGCGCCAGCAGCCCGACAGGGGTAGGCTACGAGCAGTACTTC. This translates into CASSPTGVGYEQYF. The chain carries TRBV4-1 and TRBJ2-5; 8 bases map to TRBD1. The better agreement between TRBJ2-7 and the DNA end casts doubt on the J call. CDR3 length equals 14 residues. The V gene's germline CDR1 is MGHRA and CDR2 YSYEKL.

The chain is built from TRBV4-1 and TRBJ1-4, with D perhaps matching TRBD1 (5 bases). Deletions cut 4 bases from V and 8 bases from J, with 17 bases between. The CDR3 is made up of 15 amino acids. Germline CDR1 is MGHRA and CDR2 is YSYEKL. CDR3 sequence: CASSLGGQGREKLFF. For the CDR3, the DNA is TGCGCCAGCAGCCTCGGTGGGCAGGGTAGGGAAAAACTGTTTTTT.

In DNA form, the CDR3 reads TGTGCCAGCAGTGCCGGGACAGGGAGGGGAAAACTGTTTTTT. This translates into CASSAGTGRGKLFF. The V gene is TRBV2, the J gene TRBJ1-4; 9 bases are a match to TRBD1. V lost 4 bases and J lost 10; bases outside the gene matches: 7. In germline, CDR1 is SNHLY, CDR2 FYNNEI. This CDR3 comprises 14 residues.

CDR3: CASRDHDNYEQYF. CDR3 nucleotides: TGTGCCAGCAGGGACCATGACAACTACGAGCAGTACTTC. The V call is TRBV11-2, the J call TRBJ2-7; the D is unclear. Germline CDR1 is SGHAT and CDR2 is FQNNGV. The V end lost 6 bases, the J end lost 3 bases, and 12 bases lay between the germline ends. This CDR3 has 13 amino acids. Supplemented by reference TRBV11-2 and TRBJ2-7, the full variable domain reads EAGVAQSPRYKIIEKRQSVAFWCNPISGHATLYWYQQILGQGPKLLIQFQNNGVVDDSQLPKDRFSAERLKGVDSTLKIQPAKLEDSAVYLCASRDHDNYEQYFGPGTRLTVT.

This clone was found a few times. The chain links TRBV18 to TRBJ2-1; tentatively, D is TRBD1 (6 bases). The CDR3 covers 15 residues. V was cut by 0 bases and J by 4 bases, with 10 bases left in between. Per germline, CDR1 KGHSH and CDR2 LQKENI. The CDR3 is CASSPPVGAYNEQFF. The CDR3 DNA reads TGTGCCAGCTCACCACCGGTGGGGGCGTACAATGAGCAGTTCTTC. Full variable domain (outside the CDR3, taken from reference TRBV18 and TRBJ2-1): NAGVMQNPRHLVRRRGQEARLRCSPMKGHSHVYWYRQLPEEGLKFMVYLQKENIIDESGMPKERFSAEFPKEGPSILRIQQVVRGDSAAYFCASSPPVGAYNEQFFGPGTRLTVL.

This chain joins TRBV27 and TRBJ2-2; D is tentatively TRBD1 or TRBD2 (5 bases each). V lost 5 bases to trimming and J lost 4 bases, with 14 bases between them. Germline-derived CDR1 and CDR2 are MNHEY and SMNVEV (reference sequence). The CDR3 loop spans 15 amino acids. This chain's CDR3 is CASSTSGRFTGELFF. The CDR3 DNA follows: TGTGCCAGCAGTACATCAGGGAGATTCACCGGGGAGCTGTTTTTT.

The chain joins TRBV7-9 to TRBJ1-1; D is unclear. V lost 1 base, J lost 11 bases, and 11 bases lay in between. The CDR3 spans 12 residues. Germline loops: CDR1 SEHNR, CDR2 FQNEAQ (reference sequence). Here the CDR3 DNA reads TGTGCCAGCAGCTTAGATCTGGGAGAGGCTTTCTTT. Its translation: CASSLDLGEAFF.

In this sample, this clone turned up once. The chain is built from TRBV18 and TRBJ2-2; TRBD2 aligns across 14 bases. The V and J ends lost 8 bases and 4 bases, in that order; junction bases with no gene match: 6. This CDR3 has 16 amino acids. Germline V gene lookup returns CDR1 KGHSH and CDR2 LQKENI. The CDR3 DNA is TGTGCCAGCGAGACTAGCGGGAGGGCCGGCACCGGGGAGCTGTTTTTT. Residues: CASETSGRAGTGELFF.

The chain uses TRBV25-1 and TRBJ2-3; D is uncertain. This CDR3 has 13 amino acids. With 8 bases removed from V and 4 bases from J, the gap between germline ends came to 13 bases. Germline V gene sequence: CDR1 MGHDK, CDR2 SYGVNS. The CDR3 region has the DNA TGTGCCAGCGGGCCCTCAGGCCCAGATACGCAGTATTTT. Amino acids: CASGPSGPDTQYF.

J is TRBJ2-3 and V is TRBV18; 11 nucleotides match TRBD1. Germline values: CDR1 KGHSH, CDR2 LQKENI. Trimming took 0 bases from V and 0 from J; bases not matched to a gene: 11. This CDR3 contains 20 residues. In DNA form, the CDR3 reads TGTGCCAGCTCACCACCTAGAGGGACAGGGGGACCATCTAGCACAGATACGCAGTATTTT. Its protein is CASSPPRGTGGPSSTDTQYF.

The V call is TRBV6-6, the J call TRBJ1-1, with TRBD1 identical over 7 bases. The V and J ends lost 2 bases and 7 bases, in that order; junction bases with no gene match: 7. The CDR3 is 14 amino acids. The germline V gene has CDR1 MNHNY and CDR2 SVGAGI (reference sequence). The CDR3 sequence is CASSYGGTADEAFF. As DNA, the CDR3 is TGTGCCAGCAGTTACGGAGGGACAGCCGATGAAGCTTTCTTT.

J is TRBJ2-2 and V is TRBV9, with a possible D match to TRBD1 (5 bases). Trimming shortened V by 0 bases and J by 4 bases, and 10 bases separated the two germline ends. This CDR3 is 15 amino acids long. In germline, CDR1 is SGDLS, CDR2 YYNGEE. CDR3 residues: CASSVAPQGTGELFF. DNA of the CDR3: TGTGCCAGCAGCGTAGCCCCGCAGGGCACCGGGGAGCTGTTTTTT.

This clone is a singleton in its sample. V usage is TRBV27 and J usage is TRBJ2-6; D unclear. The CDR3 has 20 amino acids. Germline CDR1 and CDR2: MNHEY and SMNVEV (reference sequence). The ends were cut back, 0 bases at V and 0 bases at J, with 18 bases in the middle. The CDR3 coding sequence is TGTGCCAGCAGTTTATCGCCCCTCGGGCTTGTACTCTCTGGGGCCAACGTCCTGACTTTC. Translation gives CASSLSPLGLVLSGANVLTF.

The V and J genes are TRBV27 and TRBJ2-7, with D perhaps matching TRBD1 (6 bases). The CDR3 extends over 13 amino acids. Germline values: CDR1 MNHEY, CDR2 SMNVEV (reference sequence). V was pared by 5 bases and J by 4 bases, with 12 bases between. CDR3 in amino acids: CASSPQQGYEQYF. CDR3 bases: TGTGCCAGCAGTCCTCAACAGGGTTACGAGCAGTACTTC.

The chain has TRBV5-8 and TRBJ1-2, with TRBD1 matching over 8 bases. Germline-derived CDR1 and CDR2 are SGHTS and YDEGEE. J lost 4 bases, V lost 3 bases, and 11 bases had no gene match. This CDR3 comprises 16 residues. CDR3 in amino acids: CASSWTGLLTPYGYTF. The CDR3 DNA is TGTGCCAGCAGCTGGACAGGGCTTCTAACCCCCTATGGCTACACCTTC.

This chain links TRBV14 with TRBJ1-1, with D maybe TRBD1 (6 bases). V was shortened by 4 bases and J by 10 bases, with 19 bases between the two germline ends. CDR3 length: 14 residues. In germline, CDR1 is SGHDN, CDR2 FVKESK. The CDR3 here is CASSLEGDPGGAFF. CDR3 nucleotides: TGTGCCAGCAGCCTAGAGGGGGACCCCGGGGGAGCTTTCTTT.

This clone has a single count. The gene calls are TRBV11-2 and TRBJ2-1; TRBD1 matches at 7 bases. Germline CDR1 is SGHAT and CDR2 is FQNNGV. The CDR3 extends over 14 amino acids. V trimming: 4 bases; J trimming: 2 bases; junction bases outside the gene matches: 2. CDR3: CASSSGQAYNEQFF. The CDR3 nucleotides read TGTGCCAGCAGCTCAGGACAGGCCTACAATGAGCAGTTCTTC.

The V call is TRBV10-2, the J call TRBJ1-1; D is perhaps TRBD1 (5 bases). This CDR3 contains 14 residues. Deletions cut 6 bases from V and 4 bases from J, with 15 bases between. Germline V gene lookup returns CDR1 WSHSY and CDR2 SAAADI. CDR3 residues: CASRGGAGGTEAFF. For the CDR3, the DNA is TGCGCCAGCAGGGGAGGGGCGGGTGGCACTGAAGCTTTCTTT.

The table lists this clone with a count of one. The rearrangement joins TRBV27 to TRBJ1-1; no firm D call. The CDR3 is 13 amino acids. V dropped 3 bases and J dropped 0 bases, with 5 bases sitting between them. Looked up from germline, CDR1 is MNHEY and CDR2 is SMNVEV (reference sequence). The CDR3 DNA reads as TGTGCCAGCAGTTTGGGTATGAACACTGAAGCTTTCTTT. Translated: CASSLGMNTEAFF.

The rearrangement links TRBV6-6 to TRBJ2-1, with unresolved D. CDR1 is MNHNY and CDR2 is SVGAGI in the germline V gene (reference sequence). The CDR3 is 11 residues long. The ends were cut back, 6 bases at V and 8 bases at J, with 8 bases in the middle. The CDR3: CASSPVDEQFF. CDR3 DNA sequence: TGTGCCAGCAGCCCCGTGGATGAGCAGTTCTTC.

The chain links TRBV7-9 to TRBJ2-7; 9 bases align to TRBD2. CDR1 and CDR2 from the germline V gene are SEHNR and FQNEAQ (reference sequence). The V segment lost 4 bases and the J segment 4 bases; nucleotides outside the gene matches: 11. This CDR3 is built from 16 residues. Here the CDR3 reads CASSSFPGLADYEQYF. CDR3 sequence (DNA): TGTGCCAGCAGCTCCTTCCCGGGACTAGCAGATTACGAGCAGTACTTC.

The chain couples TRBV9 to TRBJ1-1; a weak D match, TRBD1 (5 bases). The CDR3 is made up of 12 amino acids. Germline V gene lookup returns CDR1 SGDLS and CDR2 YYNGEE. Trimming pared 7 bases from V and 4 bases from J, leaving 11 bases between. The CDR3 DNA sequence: TGTGCCAGCGGCCGGGGGAGCACTGAAGCTTTCTTT. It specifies CASGRGSTEAFF.

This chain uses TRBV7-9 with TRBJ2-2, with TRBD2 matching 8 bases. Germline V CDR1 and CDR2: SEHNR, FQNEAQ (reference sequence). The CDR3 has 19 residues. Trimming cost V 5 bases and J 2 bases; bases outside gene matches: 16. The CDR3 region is CASSAKRTVTSGNTGELFF. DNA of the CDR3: TGTGCCAGCAGCGCGAAGAGGACGGTAACTAGCGGTAACACCGGGGAGCTGTTTTTT.